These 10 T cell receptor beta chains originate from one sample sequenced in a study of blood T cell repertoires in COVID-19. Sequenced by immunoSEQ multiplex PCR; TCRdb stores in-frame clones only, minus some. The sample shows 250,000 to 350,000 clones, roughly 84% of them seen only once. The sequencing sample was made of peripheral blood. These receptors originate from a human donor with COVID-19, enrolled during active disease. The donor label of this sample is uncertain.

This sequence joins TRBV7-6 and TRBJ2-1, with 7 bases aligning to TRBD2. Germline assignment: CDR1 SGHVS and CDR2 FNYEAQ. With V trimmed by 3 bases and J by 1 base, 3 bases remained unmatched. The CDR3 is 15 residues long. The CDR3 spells CASSFIAGSYNEQFF. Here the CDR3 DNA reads TGTGCCAGCAGCTTCATAGCGGGTTCCTACAATGAGCAGTTCTTC.

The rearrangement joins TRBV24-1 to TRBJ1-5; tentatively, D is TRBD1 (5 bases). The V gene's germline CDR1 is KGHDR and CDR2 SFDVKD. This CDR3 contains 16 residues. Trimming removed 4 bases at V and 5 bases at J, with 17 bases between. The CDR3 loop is CATSDRGRGSDQPQHF. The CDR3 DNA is TGTGCCACCAGTGACCGCGGGAGGGGCTCGGATCAGCCCCAGCATTTT.

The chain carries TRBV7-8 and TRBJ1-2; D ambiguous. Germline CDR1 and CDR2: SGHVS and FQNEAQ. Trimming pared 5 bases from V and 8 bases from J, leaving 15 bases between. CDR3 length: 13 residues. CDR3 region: CASSRAALGGYTF. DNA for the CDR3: TGTGCCAGCAGCCGAGCGGCCCTAGGAGGCTACACCTTC.

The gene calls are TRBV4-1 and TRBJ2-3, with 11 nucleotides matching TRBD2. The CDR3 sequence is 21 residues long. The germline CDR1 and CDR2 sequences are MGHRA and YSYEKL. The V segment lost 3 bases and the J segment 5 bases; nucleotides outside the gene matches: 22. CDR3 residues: CASSHPTWAGTSGLQGDTQYF. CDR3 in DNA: TGCGCCAGCAGCCACCCGACGTGGGCCGGGACTAGCGGCCTCCAGGGAGATACGCAGTATTTT.

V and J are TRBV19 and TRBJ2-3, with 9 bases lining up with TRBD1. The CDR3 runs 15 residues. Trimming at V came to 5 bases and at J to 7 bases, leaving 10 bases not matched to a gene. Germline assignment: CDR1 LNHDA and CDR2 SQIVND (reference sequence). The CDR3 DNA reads TGTGCCAGTAGTTTGGGGGGACAGGGCGTCTATACGCAGTATTTT. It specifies CASSLGGQGVYTQYF.

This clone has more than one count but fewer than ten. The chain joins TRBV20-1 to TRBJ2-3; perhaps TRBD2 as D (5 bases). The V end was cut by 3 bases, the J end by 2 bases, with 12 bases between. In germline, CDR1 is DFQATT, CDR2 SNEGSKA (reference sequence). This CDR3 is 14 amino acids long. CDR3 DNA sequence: TGCAGTGCTAGTATTACTAGTCTCACAGATACGCAGTATTTT. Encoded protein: CSASITSLTDTQYF.

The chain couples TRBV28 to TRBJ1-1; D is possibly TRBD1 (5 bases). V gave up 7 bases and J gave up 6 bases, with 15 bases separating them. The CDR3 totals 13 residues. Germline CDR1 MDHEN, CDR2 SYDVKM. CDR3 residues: CASIEGVMAEAFF. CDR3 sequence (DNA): TGTGCCAGCATTGAAGGGGTTATGGCTGAAGCTTTCTTT.

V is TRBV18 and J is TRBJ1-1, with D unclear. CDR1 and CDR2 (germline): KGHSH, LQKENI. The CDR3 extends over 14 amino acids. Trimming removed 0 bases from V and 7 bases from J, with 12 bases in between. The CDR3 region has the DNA TGTGCCAGCTCACCACCGTTAGGGAGCTTTGAAGCTTTCTTT. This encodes CASSPPLGSFEAFF.

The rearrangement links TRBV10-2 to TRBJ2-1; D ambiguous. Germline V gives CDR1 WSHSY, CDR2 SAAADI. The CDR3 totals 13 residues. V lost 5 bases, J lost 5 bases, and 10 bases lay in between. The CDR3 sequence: CASSLSMNNEQFF. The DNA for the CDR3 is TGCGCCAGCAGTCTGAGTATGAACAATGAGCAGTTCTTC.

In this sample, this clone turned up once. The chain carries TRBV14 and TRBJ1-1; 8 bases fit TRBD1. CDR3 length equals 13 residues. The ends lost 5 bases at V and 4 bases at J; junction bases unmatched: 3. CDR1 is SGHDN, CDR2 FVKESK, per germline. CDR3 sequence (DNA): TGTGCCAGCAGCGGGACAGGTGGCACTGAAGCTTTCTTT. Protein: CASSGTGGTEAFF.